This TCR beta chain comes out of a study of CD8 T cells in Susac syndrome. It was with random hexamers that roughly 0.5 to 1 ug RNA was reverse transcribed. The method of amplification for TCR beta CDR3 was immunoSEQ multiplex PCR, covering 54 Vbeta and 13 Jbeta. MiXCR, run by TCRdb on the immunoSEQ multiplex PCR reads, gives a single entry per CDR3 protein. The sample records about 210,000 distinct CDR3 sequences, about 96% being singletons. In blood CD8+ and CD4+ T cells, TCR beta underwent sequencing. The authors negatively isolated CD8+ and CD4+ T cells and FACS-enriched TEMRA cells. Germline lookup yields CDR1 SGHRS and CDR2 YFSETQ. The germline V and J ends were trimmed by 4 bases and 2 bases, with 16 bases remaining between them. CDR3 length: 15 amino acids.

The V and J genes are TRBV5-1 and TRBJ2-7; TRBD1 or TRBD2 may be the D gene (5 bases each). The sequenced sample was CD4+ T cells from PBMCs. This sequence was found in a human donor with multiple sclerosis. The CDR3 DNA reads TGCGCCAGCAGCCTGGCCCTGGGGGTGGCCTACGAGCAGTACTTC. Translation: CASSLALGVAYEQYF.